The T cell receptor beta chain under discussion was sequenced for a study of cytomegalovirus exposure and HLA in healthy donors. Overall study context: From donors who were HLA-typed, an early data release held 80 million to 95 million unique TCRs. Findings of the study overall: TCR beta V segments were, for the most part, productive about 90% or about 30% of the time in an earlier analysis. Later analysis associated a missense DCLRE1C variant with TCR beta V- and J-gene trimming. Testing in vitro showed a few CMV-associated chains specific for CMV antigens.

60 Vbeta and 13 Jbeta primers were used in PCR. Using immunoSEQ multiplex PCR, the repertoire was profiled, and TCRdb retains in-frame clones only, with some absent. The sample includes 150,000 to 160,000 clones, about three quarters of them seen just once. V shed 4 bases, J shed 2 bases, and the junction held 8 bases outside the gene matches. CDR3 length: 16 amino acids. From germline, CDR1 is SGHDT and CDR2 YYEEEE. About this clone: What it binds is unknown.

The sequence was collected from a woman aged 40 to 50 in good health and CMV-seronegative. V gene TRBV5-6 combines with J gene TRBJ2-3, with TRBD2 identical over 9 bases. The sequenced material came from PBMCs. CDR3 loop: CASSTSTSGYTDTQYF. CDR3 bases: TGTGCCAGCAGCACCTCGACTAGCGGTTACACAGATACGCAGTATTTT.